Presented here are 15 T cell receptor beta chains from one specimen sequenced in a study of regulatory T cells in long-lasting Graves disease. Assembly of TCR beta libraries relied on iRepertoire HTBI primers together with Arm-PCR of CDR3 regions. TCRdb re-analysed the multiplex PCR reads in MiXCR, keeping a single row per CDR3 protein. The profile shows some 460,000 distinct CDR3 sequences, 15% to 20% of them singletons. Time point indicated: newly diagnosed GD, antithyroid drugs for less than 3 months. The TCR library used RNA extracted from PBMCs. These data also featured in a second study, about T cells in Graves' hyperthyroidism and ophthalmopathy.

Sample: peripheral blood mononuclear cells (PBMCs), taken at new diagnosis, from a patient treated with antithyroid drugs. These receptors all stem from a man aged 35-49 years with Graves disease.

This clonotype showed up many times. CDR3 nucleotide sequence: TGCGCCAGCAGCTTGGGACTAGCGATCAATTCCTACAATGAGCAGTTCTTC. Amino acids: CASSLGLAINSYNEQFF. The chain employs TRBV5-1 and TRBJ2-1; 8 nucleotides line up with TRBD2. V shed 0 bases and J 1 base; nucleotides not matched to a gene: 6. CDR1 and CDR2 from the germline V gene are SGHRS and YFSETQ. The CDR3 contains 17 residues.

The sample holds a few counts of this clonotype. The rearrangement uses TRBV7-2 and TRBJ2-7; D is possibly TRBD2 (6 bases). In germline, CDR1 is SGHTA, CDR2 FQGNSA. V lost 0 bases to trimming and J lost 0 bases, with 15 bases between them. The CDR3 runs 17 residues. DNA of the CDR3: TGTGCCAGCAGCTTAGCGAGGAGGGGTGCAGCCTCCTACGAGCAGTACTTC. It translates to CASSLARRGAASYEQYF.

This clonotype was recorded at least ten times. The V gene is TRBV5-1, the J gene TRBJ1-1; D is unclear. V was cut by 3 bases and J by 6 bases, with 9 bases left in between. Germline CDR1 SGHRS, CDR2 YFSETQ. The CDR3 extends over 12 amino acids. The CDR3 is CASSSPTAEAFF. CDR3 DNA sequence: TGCGCCAGCAGCTCTCCCACGGCTGAAGCTTTCTTT. The full variable domain, rest sourced from reference TRBV5-1 and TRBJ1-1, is KAGVTQTPRYLIKTRGQQVTLSCSPISGHRSVSWYQQTPGQGLQFLFEYFSETQRNKGNFPGRFSGRQFSNSRSEMNVSTLELGDSALYLCASSSPTAEAFFGQGTRLTVV.

J is TRBJ2-1 and V is TRBV14, with D possibly being TRBD2 (6 bases). Trimming left V 6 bases short and J 7 bases short, with 22 bases between. The length of the CDR3 is 16 residues. The germline gives CDR1 SGHDN, CDR2 FVKESK. CDR3 loop: CASRATEGLRRNEQFF. As DNA, the CDR3 is TGTGCCAGCAGAGCGACCGAGGGACTTCGGAGGAATGAGCAGTTCTTC.

The sample holds many counts of this clonotype. The chain is built from TRBV5-1 and TRBJ2-1; TRBD2 is a possible D gene (6 bases). Trimming shortened V by 4 bases and J by 7 bases, and 15 bases separated the two germline ends. In germline, CDR1 is SGHRS, CDR2 YFSETQ. CDR3 length: 14 amino acids. CDR3 DNA: TGCGCCAGCAGCGGATCCGGGAGTGCGAATGAGCAGTTCTTC. It yields the protein CASSGSGSANEQFF.

In this sample, this clonotype turned up many times. The chain has TRBV28 and TRBJ2-3, with unresolved D. CDR3 length: 16 residues. V was clipped by 4 bases and J by 4 bases, with 18 bases between them. Germline loops: CDR1 MDHEN, CDR2 SYDVKM. The CDR3 DNA follows: TGTGCCAGCAGTTGGAGTGGCAGGACGGGCGCAGATACGCAGTATTTT. It translates to CASSWSGRTGADTQYF.

This chain joins TRBV2 and TRBJ2-5, with TRBD1 matching over 7 bases. This CDR3 is 14 amino acids long. V gave up 6 bases and J gave up 2 bases; unmatched junction bases: 6. Germline CDR1 and CDR2: SNHLY and FYNNEI. The CDR3 loop reads CASRETGWQETQYF. DNA of the CDR3: TGTGCCAGCAGAGAGACAGGGTGGCAAGAGACCCAGTACTTC.

The rearrangement uses TRBV4-2 and TRBJ2-1; D is possibly TRBD2 (6 bases). V was pared by 1 base and J by 8 bases, with 15 bases between. CDR1 is LGHNA, CDR2 YNFKEQ, per germline. This CDR3 contains 15 residues. The CDR3 is CASSQGRLGVYEQFF. For the CDR3, the DNA is TGTGCCAGCAGCCAAGGGAGACTAGGAGTCTATGAGCAGTTCTTC.

In this sample, this clonotype turned up many times. This chain joins TRBV7-9 and TRBJ2-3; D may match TRBD1 or TRBD2 (6 bases each). V was clipped by 10 bases and J by 0 bases, with 14 bases between them. Germline assignment: CDR1 SEHNR and CDR2 FQNEAQ (reference sequence). The length of the CDR3 is 14 residues. The CDR3 loop is CATSWGASTDTQYF. CDR3 DNA: TGTGCCACCTCCTGGGGGGCTAGCACAGATACGCAGTATTTT.

There are many counts of this clonotype. Here the CDR3 DNA reads TGCGCCAGCAGCTCCACAGGGGGCGGGCAGTTCTTC. This sequence encodes CASSSTGGGQFF. This chain joins TRBV5-1 and TRBJ2-1; 9 bases align to TRBD1. The CDR3 totals 12 residues. Germline CDR1 and CDR2: SGHRS and YFSETQ. The junction had 4 bases not matched to a gene; V was cut back by 3 bases and J by 12 bases.

At least ten counts were recorded for this clonotype. The rearrangement uses TRBV5-1 and TRBJ2-2; 7 nucleotides agree with TRBD1. Germline CDR1 and CDR2: SGHRS and YFSETQ. J lost 6 bases, V lost 0 bases, and 8 bases had no gene match. The CDR3 is made up of 16 amino acids. CDR3 in DNA: TGCGCCAGCAGCTTGGTAGAACGACAGGGTGCCGGGGAGCTGTTTTTT. Translating it yields CASSLVERQGAGELFF.

This clonotype turned up a few times. This chain's CDR3 is CSVPGLAGGRRLETQYF. The CDR3 nucleotides read TGCAGCGTTCCGGGACTAGCGGGAGGGCGTAGGTTAGAGACCCAGTACTTC. V usage is TRBV29-1 and J usage is TRBJ2-5, with 16 bases aligning to TRBD2. V lost 5 bases, J lost 4 bases, and 10 bases stayed unmatched. Germline V gene lookup returns CDR1 SQVTM and CDR2 ANQGSEA. The length of the CDR3 is 17 residues.

This clonotype was seen once. This could be a read error, since a much larger clone is one nucleotide away. V and J are TRBV20-1 and TRBJ2-1; no reliable D call. Trimming took off 5 bases at V and 6 bases at J, with 11 bases between the two ends. CDR3 length: 12 residues. Germline loops: CDR1 DFQATT, CDR2 SNEGSKA (reference sequence). The CDR3 protein is CSAGLYSNEQFF. DNA of the CDR3: TGCAGTGCTGGTCTGTATTCCAATGAGCAGTTCTTC.

The chain employs TRBV20-1 and TRBJ2-7, with D unclear. Trimming took off 0 bases at V and 2 bases at J, with 5 bases between the two ends. Germline CDR1 is DFQATT and CDR2 is SNEGSKA (reference sequence). CDR3 length equals 12 residues. The CDR3 spells CSARDSAYEQYF. CDR3 in DNA: TGCAGTGCTAGAGATTCGGCCTACGAGCAGTACTTC.

The chain carries TRBV5-1 and TRBJ2-7; TRBD2 aligns across 9 bases. V dropped 2 bases and J dropped 4; count of bases not matched to a gene: 13. CDR3 size: 17 residues. Germline V gene data show CDR1 as SGHRS and CDR2 as YFSETQ. CDR3 sequence (DNA): TGCGCCAGCAGCTTAACAGGGGACCCGGGACTAGCTTACGAGCAGTACTTC. This gives the protein CASSLTGDPGLAYEQYF.